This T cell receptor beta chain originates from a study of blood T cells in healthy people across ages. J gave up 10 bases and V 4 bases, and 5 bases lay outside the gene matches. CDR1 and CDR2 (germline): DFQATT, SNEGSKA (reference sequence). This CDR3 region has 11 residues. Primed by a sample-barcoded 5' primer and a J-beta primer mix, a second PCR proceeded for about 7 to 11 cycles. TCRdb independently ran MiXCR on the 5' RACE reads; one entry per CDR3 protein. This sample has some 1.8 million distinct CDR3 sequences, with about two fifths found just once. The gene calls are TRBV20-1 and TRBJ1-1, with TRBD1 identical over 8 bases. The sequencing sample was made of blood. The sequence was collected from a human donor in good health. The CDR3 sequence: CSANGQGRAFF. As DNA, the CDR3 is TGCAGTGCTAACGGACAGGGACGAGCTTTCTTT.